The 26 T cell receptor beta chains presented below share a single source sample, sequenced in a study of control samples from healthy donors and cancer patients. The table came from immunoSEQ multiplex PCR; TCRdb's copy has only in-frame clones and leaves some out. The table lists about 10,000 clones, approximately 91% of them singletons. Sequencing used PBMCs. These receptors were collected from a man in his sixties with colorectal cancer.

The chain's CDR3 is CASSGYTQYF. The CDR3 DNA follows: TGTGCCAGCTCGGGGTATACGCAGTATTTT. V gene TRBV5-6 combines with J gene TRBJ2-3, with a tentative D call TRBD2 (5 bases). This CDR3 region has 10 residues. Germline V gives CDR1 SGHDT, CDR2 YYEEEE. Trimming stripped 7 bases from V and 7 bases from J, with 7 bases between.

This clone was seen once. No DNA is shown, since the ends of the CDR3 on it are uncertain; the CDR3 is the one TCRdb lists. The chain carries TRBV21-1 and TRBJ2-2; the table's D gene call, TRBD2, was not cross checked with the DNA. TRBV21-1 is annotated as a pseudogene. The CDR3 is 17 amino acids in total, end residues counted. This CDR3 is CASSATKVGDGAGELFF.

The rearrangement links TRBV7-9 to TRBJ1-4; 8 positions match TRBD1. The length of the CDR3 is 15 residues. The J segment lost 7 bases and the V segment lost 4 bases, leaving 8 bases of the junction unmatched. Germline V gives CDR1 SEHNR, CDR2 FQNEAQ (reference sequence). The DNA for the CDR3 is TGTGCCAGCAGCTCCACAACCGGGACAGGTGAAAAACTGTTTTTT. Translating gives CASSSTTGTGEKLFF.

The V gene is TRBV7-3, the J gene TRBJ2-3, with 7 bases matching TRBD2. From germline, CDR1 is SGHTA and CDR2 FQGTGA. The CDR3 consists of 14 residues. The J segment lost 1 base and the V segment lost 2 bases, leaving 0 bases of the junction unmatched. The CDR3 spells CASSLRGGTDTQYF. CDR3 DNA: TGTGCCAGCAGCTTACGGGGGGGCACAGATACGCAGTATTTT.

V usage is TRBV28 and J usage is TRBJ2-1; TRBD1 matches at 7 bases. CDR3 length equals 18 residues. V dropped 8 bases and J dropped 10; count of bases not matched to a gene: 26. CDR1 is MDHEN and CDR2 is SYDVKM in the germline V gene. The chain's CDR3 is CASRKPEGAGVIGKEQFF. Written as DNA, the CDR3 is TGTGCCAGCCGCAAACCCGAGGGGGCAGGCGTTATTGGGAAGGAGCAGTTCTTC.

This clone appeared once. The rearrangement uses TRBV4-1 and TRBJ1-1; tentatively, D is TRBD1 (6 bases). The V end lost 2 bases, the J end lost 4 bases, and 14 bases lay between the germline ends. CDR3 length: 15 residues. Germline V gene sequence: CDR1 MGHRA, CDR2 YSYEKL. This CDR3 is CASSQYRGGGTEAFF. The CDR3 DNA is TGCGCCAGCAGCCAATATCGCGGAGGGGGCACTGAAGCTTTCTTT.

The V and J genes are TRBV4-3 and TRBJ2-7; 8 bases line up with TRBD2. The length of the CDR3 is 16 residues. CDR1 is LGHNA and CDR2 is YSLEER in the germline V gene. V trimming: 1 base; J trimming: 1 base; junction bases outside the gene matches: 6. The CDR3, as DNA: TGCGCCAGCAGCCAAGCCCGGGGGGGTTGGTCCTACGAGCAGTACTTC. Translation: CASSQARGGWSYEQYF.

The rearrangement joins TRBV7-2 to TRBJ2-7, with D perhaps matching TRBD1 (6 bases). Germline V gives CDR1 SGHTA, CDR2 FQGNSA. This CDR3 is 15 amino acids long. Trimming removed 2 bases at V and 4 bases at J, with 15 bases between. For the CDR3, the DNA is TGTGCCAGCAGCTTATCCTGGGACATTTCTTACGAGCAGTACTTC. The encoded protein is CASSLSWDISYEQYF.

The rearrangement uses TRBV2 and TRBJ1-2; D perhaps matches TRBD1 (5 bases). The V end lost 6 bases, the J end lost 8 bases, and 19 bases lay between the germline ends. This CDR3 is built from 14 residues. Per germline, CDR1 SNHLY and CDR2 FYNNEI. The CDR3 region has the DNA TGTGCCAGCAGGGATGACAGTCCTCGGAGGGGCTACACCTTC. Translated, it gives CASRDDSPRRGYTF.

The V call is TRBV9, the J call TRBJ1-2; perhaps TRBD1 as D (6 bases). The V and J ends lost 4 bases and 4 bases respectively, with 14 bases between them. The CDR3 runs to 14 residues. Germline CDR1 reads SGDLS; CDR2 reads YYNGEE. Written as DNA, the CDR3 is TGTGCCAGCAGCCCCCTGGACAGAATCTATGGCTACACCTTC. Its protein is CASSPLDRIYGYTF.

This clone was counted a single time. The chain couples TRBV4-1 to TRBJ1-4; possibly TRBD1 for D (6 bases). The V gene lost 4 bases and the J gene lost 0 bases, with 27 bases spanning the gap. The germline gives CDR1 MGHRA, CDR2 YSYEKL. This CDR3 is built from 21 residues. The CDR3 DNA reads as TGCGCCAGCAGCCGTAGATATCTAGGTACAGGGTCGACTGCAACTAATGAAAAACTGTTTTTT. Translating it yields CASSRRYLGTGSTATNEKLFF.

The chain carries TRBV7-3 and TRBJ1-2; D may be TRBD1 (5 bases). The germline V gene has CDR1 SGHTA and CDR2 FQGTGA. V was cut by 1 base and J by 5 bases, with 11 bases left in between. The CDR3 contains 14 residues. As DNA, the CDR3 is TGTGCCAGCAGCTTAAATGGGGACGGATATGGCTACACCTTC. Its translation is CASSLNGDGYGYTF.

The chain joins TRBV27 to TRBJ2-5; D is uncertain. The CDR3 is 13 amino acids. Trimming removed 8 bases from V and 0 bases from J, with 10 bases in between. The germline gives CDR1 MNHEY, CDR2 SMNVEV (reference sequence). CDR3 nucleotides: TGTGCCAGCGGCAATACCGACCAAGAGACCCAGTACTTC. Amino acids: CASGNTDQETQYF.

The chain employs TRBV4-2 and TRBJ2-1; 8 bases map to TRBD2. Germline V gene sequence: CDR1 LGHNA, CDR2 YNFKEQ. This CDR3 is 16 amino acids long. V dropped 4 bases and J dropped 12; count of bases not matched to a gene: 17. CDR3 nucleotides: TGTGCCAGCAGCCGTCCTCTCTCACTAGCGGAGACCCGGCAGTTCTTC. Protein product: CASSRPLSLAETRQFF.

This clone was counted a single time. The chain has TRBV30 and TRBJ1-2, with 8 bases aligning to TRBD1. V shed 8 bases and J 7 bases; nucleotides not matched to a gene: 9. Germline-derived CDR1 and CDR2 are GTSNPN and SVGIG (reference sequence). CDR3 length: 12 amino acids. In DNA form, the CDR3 reads TGTGCCCGGGACAGGAGGGGTGGTGGCTACACCTTC. The encoded protein is CARDRRGGGYTF.

The chain has TRBV28 and TRBJ1-5; 7 positions agree with TRBD1. The CDR3 has 14 amino acids. J gave up 6 bases and V 5 bases, and 7 bases lay outside the gene matches. Germline CDR1 reads MDHEN; CDR2 reads SYDVKM. CDR3: CASSPPRQGQPQHF. DNA for the CDR3: TGTGCCAGCAGTCCTCCTAGACAGGGTCAGCCCCAGCATTTT.

CDR3 protein: CASGLRGAQPQHF. The CDR3 DNA follows: TGTGCCAGCGGTTTAAGGGGGGCTCAGCCCCAGCATTTT. The rearrangement links TRBV6-6 to TRBJ1-5; maybe TRBD1 (6 bases). The V and J ends lost 8 bases and 6 bases respectively, with 14 bases between them. The CDR3 has 13 amino acids. Germline V gene sequence: CDR1 MNHNY, CDR2 SVGAGI (reference sequence).

V is TRBV18 and J is TRBJ2-1; 8 bases line up with TRBD2. CDR3 length: 15 amino acids. The V segment lost 2 bases and the J segment 4 bases; nucleotides outside the gene matches: 4. Looked up from germline, CDR1 is KGHSH and CDR2 is LQKENI. The CDR3 DNA is TGTGCCAGCTCACCAGGCGGGGGGACGTACAATGAGCAGTTCTTC. This translates into CASSPGGGTYNEQFF.

This sequence joins TRBV7-9 and TRBJ2-3; perhaps TRBD2 as D (7 bases). The germline V gene encodes CDR1 SEHNR and CDR2 FQNEAQ (reference sequence). V shed 3 bases and J shed 3 bases, with 13 bases lying between them. This CDR3 region has 15 residues. The CDR3 nucleotides read TGTGCCAGCAGCTTCTGGGCGGGGGCGACAGATACGCAGTATTTT. Translated, it gives CASSFWAGATDTQYF.

The chain carries TRBV7-2 and TRBJ1-5; possible D gene TRBD1, 5 bases. The CDR3 consists of 13 residues. Germline CDR1 reads SGHTA; CDR2 reads FQGNSA. Trimming took 3 bases from V and 7 from J, leaving 10 bases between them. CDR3 sequence reads: CASSFDRRQPQHF. The DNA for the CDR3 is TGTGCCAGCAGCTTTGACAGAAGGCAGCCCCAGCATTTT.

The CDR3 region has the DNA TGTGCCATCAGTGACCCGGGACGCCCGAACACCGGGGAGCTGTTTTTT. Residues: CAISDPGRPNTGELFF. This sequence joins TRBV10-3 and TRBJ2-2; D is possibly TRBD1 or TRBD2 (5 bases each). This CDR3 spans 16 amino acids. The germline V gene encodes CDR1 ENHRY and CDR2 SYGVKD. V lost 3 bases and J 0 bases, leaving 11 bases between the germline ends.

The sample holds one count of this clone. This chain connects TRBV19 to TRBJ2-3; D might be TRBD1 or TRBD2, each matching 7 bases. Germline lookup yields CDR1 LNHDA and CDR2 SQIVND (reference sequence). With 4 bases removed from V and 3 bases from J, the gap between germline ends came to 17 bases. This CDR3 spans 16 amino acids. Here the CDR3 DNA reads TGTGCCAGTAGTACCCTTCGACAGGGAGGGACAGATACGCAGTATTTT. Residues: CASSTLRQGGTDTQYF.

The chain is built from TRBV2 and TRBJ2-3; no clear D. The V gene's germline CDR1 is SNHLY and CDR2 FYNNEI. Trimming took off 7 bases at V and 3 bases at J, with 8 bases between the two ends. This CDR3 has 12 residues. The CDR3 region has the DNA TGTGCCAGCACGTTTGAGACAGATACGCAGTATTTT. It is translated as CASTFETDTQYF.

For this clone: The same CDR3 arises from other DNA sequences in this sample as well. The chain has TRBV3-1 (or the pseudogene TRBV3-2) and TRBJ2-1; the match to TRBD1 covers 7 bases. This CDR3 is 15 amino acids long. CDR1 and CDR2 from the germline V gene are LGHDT and YNNKEL (reference sequence). After removal of 3 bases from V and 9 bases from J, the junction contained 11 bases not matched to a gene. The CDR3 DNA sequence: TGTGCCAGCAGCCAGGATGACAGGGAAGTGAGTGAGCAGTTCTTC. Its translation is CASSQDDREVSEQFF.

This chain connects TRBV5-4 to TRBJ1-3, with D uncertain. The CDR3 runs to 16 residues. V lost 0 bases, J lost 0 bases, and 10 bases lay in between. Germline-derived CDR1 and CDR2 are SGHNT and YYREEE (reference sequence). This CDR3 reads CASSLGGTISGNTIYF. CDR3 DNA: TGTGCCAGCAGCTTGGGGGGTACAATCTCTGGAAACACCATATATTTT.

The chain joins TRBV7-2 to TRBJ2-5, with D possibly TRBD2 on 5 matching bases. The V end was cut by 2 bases, the J end by 4 bases, with 14 bases between. Germline values: CDR1 SGHTA, CDR2 FQGNSA. The CDR3 is 15 residues long. CDR3 nucleotides: TGTGCCAGCAGCTTATCAGGACTGGCGAGAGAGACCCAGTACTTC. It yields the protein CASSLSGLARETQYF.